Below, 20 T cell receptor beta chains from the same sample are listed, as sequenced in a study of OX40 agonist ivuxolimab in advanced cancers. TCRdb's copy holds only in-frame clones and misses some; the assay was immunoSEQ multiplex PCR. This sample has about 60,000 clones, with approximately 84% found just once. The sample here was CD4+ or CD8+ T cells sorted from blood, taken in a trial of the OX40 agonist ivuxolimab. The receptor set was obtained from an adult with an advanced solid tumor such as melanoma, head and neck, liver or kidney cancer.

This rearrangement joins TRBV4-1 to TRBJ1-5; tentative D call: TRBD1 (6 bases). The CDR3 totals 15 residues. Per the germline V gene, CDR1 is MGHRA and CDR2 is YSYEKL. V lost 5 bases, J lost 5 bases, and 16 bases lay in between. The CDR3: CASSSRQGTHQPQHF. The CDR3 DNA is TGCGCCAGCAGCTCTCGCCAGGGGACTCATCAGCCCCAGCATTTT.

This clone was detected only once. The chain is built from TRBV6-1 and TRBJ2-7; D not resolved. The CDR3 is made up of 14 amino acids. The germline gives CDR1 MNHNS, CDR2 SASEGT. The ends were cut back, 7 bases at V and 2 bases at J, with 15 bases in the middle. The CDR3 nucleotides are TGTGCCAGCATCGAACGAGGTATTGCCTACGAGCAGTACTTC. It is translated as CASIERGIAYEQYF.

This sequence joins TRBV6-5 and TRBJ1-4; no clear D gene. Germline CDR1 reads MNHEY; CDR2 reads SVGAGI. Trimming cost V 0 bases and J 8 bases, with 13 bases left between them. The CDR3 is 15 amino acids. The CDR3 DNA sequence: TGTGCCAGCAGTTACTCTTCGCTGTGGGAGGAAAAACTGTTTTTT. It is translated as CASSYSSLWEEKLFF.

The CDR3 DNA sequence: TGTGCCCTAGGGGACGGGCATGGCTACACCTTC. Its translation: CALGDGHGYTF. The chain carries TRBV7-9 and TRBJ1-2, with D possibly matching TRBD1 (5 bases). The length of the CDR3 is 11 residues. Germline values: CDR1 SEHNR, CDR2 FQNEAQ (reference sequence). The ends were cut back, 11 bases at V and 6 bases at J, with 13 bases in the middle.

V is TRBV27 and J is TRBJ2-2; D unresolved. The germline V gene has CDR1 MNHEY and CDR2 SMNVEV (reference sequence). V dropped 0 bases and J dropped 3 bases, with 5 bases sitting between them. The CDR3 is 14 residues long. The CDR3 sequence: CASSLSGYTGELFF. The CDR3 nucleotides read TGTGCCAGCAGTTTATCGGGATACACCGGGGAGCTGTTTTTT.

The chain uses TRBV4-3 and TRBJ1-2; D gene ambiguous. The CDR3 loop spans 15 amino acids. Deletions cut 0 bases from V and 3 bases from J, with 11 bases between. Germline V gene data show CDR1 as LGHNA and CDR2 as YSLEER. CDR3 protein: CASSQDLSWDYGYTF. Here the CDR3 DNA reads TGCGCCAGCAGCCAAGATCTCAGTTGGGACTATGGCTACACCTTC.

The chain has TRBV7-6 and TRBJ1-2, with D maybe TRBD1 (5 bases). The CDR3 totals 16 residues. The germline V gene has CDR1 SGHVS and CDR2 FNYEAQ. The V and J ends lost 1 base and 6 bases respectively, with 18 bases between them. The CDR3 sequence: CASSLGGAGWVDGYTF. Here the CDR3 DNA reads TGTGCCAGCAGCTTAGGCGGGGCCGGTTGGGTGGATGGCTACACCTTC. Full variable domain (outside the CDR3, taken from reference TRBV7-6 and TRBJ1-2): GAGVSQSPRYKVTKRGQDVALRCDPISGHVSLYWYRQALGQGPEFLTYFNYEAQQDKSGLPNDRFSAERPEGSISTLTIQRTEQRDSAMYRCASSLGGAGWVDGYTFGSGTRLTVV.

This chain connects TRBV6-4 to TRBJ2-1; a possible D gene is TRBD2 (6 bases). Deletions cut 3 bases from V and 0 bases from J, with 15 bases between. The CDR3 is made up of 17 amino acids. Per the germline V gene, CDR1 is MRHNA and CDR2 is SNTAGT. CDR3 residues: CASSDIWAGGSYNEQFF. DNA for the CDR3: TGTGCCAGCAGTGATATATGGGCCGGGGGCTCCTACAATGAGCAGTTCTTC.

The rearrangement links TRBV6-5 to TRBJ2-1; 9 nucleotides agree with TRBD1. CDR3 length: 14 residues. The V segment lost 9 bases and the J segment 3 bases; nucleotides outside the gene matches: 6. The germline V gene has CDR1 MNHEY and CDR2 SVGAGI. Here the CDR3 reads CASGSTGGYNEQFF. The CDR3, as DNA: TGTGCCAGTGGATCGACAGGGGGCTACAATGAGCAGTTCTTC.

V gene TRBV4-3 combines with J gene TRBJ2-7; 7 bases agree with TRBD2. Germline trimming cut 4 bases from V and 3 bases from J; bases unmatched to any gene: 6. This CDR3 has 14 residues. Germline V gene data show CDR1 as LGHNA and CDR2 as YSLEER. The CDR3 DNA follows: TGCGCCAGCAGCCGGTACACGGGGGGCTACGAGCAGTACTTC. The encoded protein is CASSRYTGGYEQYF.

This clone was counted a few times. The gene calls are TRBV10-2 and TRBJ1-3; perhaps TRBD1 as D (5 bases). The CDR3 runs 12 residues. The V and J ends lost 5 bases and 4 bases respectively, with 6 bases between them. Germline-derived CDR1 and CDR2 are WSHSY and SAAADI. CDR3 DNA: TGCGCCAGCAGTTCAGGGGGAAACACCATATATTTT. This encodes CASSSGGNTIYF.

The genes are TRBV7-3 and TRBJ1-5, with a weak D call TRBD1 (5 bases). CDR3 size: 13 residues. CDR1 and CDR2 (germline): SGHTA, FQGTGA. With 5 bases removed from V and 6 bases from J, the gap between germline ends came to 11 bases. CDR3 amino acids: CASSTQGGQPQHF. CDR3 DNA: TGTGCCAGCAGCACCCAGGGAGGTCAGCCCCAGCATTTT. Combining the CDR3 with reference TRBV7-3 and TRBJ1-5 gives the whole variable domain GAGVSQTPSNKVTEKGKYVELRCDPISGHTALYWYRQSLGQGPEFLIYFQGTGAADDSGLPNDRFFAVRPEGSVSTLKIQRTERGDSAVYLCASSTQGGQPQHFGDGTRLSIL.

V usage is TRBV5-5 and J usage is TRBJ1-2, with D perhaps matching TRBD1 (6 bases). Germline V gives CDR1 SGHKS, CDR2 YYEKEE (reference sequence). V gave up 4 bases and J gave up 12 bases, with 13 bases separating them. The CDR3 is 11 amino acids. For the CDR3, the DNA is TGTGCCAGCAGCATTGGTGGGGACAACACCTTC. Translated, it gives CASSIGGDNTF.

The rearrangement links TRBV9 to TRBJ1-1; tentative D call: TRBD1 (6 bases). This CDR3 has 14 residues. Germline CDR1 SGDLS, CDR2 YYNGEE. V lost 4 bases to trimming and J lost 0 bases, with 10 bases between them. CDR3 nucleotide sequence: TGTGCCAGCAGCCCGGACAGATTGAACACTGAAGCTTTCTTT. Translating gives CASSPDRLNTEAFF.

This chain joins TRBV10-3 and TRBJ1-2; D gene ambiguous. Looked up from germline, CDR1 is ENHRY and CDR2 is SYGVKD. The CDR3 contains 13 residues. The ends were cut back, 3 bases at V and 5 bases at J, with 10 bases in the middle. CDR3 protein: CAISEVGGYGYTF. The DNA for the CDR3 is TGTGCCATCAGTGAAGTCGGAGGGTATGGCTACACCTTC.

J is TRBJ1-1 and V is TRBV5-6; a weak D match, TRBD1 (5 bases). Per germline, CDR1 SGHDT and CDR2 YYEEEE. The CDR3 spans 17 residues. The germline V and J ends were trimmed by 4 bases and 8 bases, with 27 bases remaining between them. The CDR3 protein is CASSPPGTGRGRLEAFF. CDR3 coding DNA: TGTGCCAGCAGCCCCCCCGGGACGGGGAGAGGTCGTCTCGAAGCTTTCTTT.

In DNA form, the CDR3 reads TGTGCCATCTCCCCTGGGGCCGGTGAGCAGTTCTTC. Its translation: CAISPGAGEQFF. The chain is built from TRBV19 and TRBJ2-1; D possibly corresponds to TRBD1 (5 bases). Trimming removed 10 bases from V and 9 bases from J, with 16 bases in between. Germline loops: CDR1 LNHDA, CDR2 SQIVND (reference sequence). The CDR3 loop spans 12 amino acids.

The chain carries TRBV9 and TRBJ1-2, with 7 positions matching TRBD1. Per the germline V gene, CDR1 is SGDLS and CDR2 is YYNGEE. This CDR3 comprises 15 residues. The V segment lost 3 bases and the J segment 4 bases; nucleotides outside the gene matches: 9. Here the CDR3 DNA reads TGTGCCAGCAGCGCCGAAAAGGGGGCCAGCTATGGCTACACCTTC. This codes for CASSAEKGASYGYTF. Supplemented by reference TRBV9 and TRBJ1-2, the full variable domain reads DSGVTQTPKHLITATGQRVTLRCSPRSGDLSVYWYQQSLDQGLQFLIQYYNGEERAKGNILERFSAQQFPDLHSELNLSSLELGDSALYFCASSAEKGASYGYTFGSGTRLTVV.

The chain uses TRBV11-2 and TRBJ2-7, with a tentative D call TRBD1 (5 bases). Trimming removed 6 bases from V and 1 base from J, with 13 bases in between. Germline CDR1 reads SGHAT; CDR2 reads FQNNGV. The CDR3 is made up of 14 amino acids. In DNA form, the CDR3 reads TGTGCCAGCAGGCCCACTACAGGATCCTACGAGCAGTACTTC. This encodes CASRPTTGSYEQYF.

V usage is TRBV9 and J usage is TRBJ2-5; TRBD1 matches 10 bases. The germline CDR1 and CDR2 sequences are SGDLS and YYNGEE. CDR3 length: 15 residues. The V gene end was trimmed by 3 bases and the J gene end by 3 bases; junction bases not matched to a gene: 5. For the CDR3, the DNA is TGTGCCAGCAGCGCGGTCGGGACAGGGGAAGAGACCCAGTACTTC. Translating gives CASSAVGTGEETQYF.